These 29 T cell receptor beta chains originate from one sample sequenced in a study of blood T cells in healthy people across ages. PCR was performed a second time for about 7 to 11 cycles using a sample-barcoded 5' primer and a J-beta primer mix. TCRdb processed the 5' RACE reads anew with MiXCR; each CDR3 protein has one entry. The sample has fewer than 1,000,000 distinct CDR3 sequences, around 42% seen once. Material for sequencing was blood. The origin of the receptors is a man aged 60 to 69 in good health.

A remark on this clonotype: Germline and junction disagree at one end, which may indicate a read error. This CDR3 reads CAGSSPRQGFGGSYNEQFF. The CDR3 DNA follows: TGTGCCGGCAGTTCCCCGAGACAGGGCTTTGGAGGGTCCTACAATGAGCAGTTCTTC. The chain employs TRBV28 and TRBJ2-1; D perhaps matches TRBD1 (7 bases). CDR3 length: 19 residues. CDR1 and CDR2 from the germline V gene are MDHEN and SYDVKM.

In this sample, this clonotype turned up a few times. The chain combines TRBV7-9 with TRBJ2-3; weak D call: TRBD2 (6 bases). CDR1 and CDR2 from the germline V gene are SEHNR and FQNEAQ (reference sequence). The V gene lost 5 bases and the J gene lost 9 bases, with 12 bases spanning the gap. CDR3 length: 12 residues. The CDR3 loop is CASSGPAGTQYF. The CDR3 nucleotides are TGTGCCAGCAGCGGGCCTGCGGGGACGCAGTATTTT. Drawing the rest from reference TRBV7-9 and TRBJ2-3, the complete variable domain is DTGVSQNPRHKITKRGQNVTFRCDPISEHNRLYWYRQTLGQGPEFLTYFQNEAQLEKSRLLSDRFSAERPKGSFSTLEIQRTEQGDSAMYLCASSGPAGTQYFGPGTRLTVL.

In regard to this clonotype: Relative to the germline gene, one junction end is altered; a read error may explain this. The rearrangement uses TRBV20-1 and TRBJ2-7, with 14 bases matching TRBD2. The germline CDR1 and CDR2 sequences are DFQATT and SNEGSKA (reference sequence). The CDR3 sequence is 18 residues long. The CDR3 nucleotides are TGCAGTGCTAGAGACCCCGGGACTAGCGGGGGAACGTCCTACAAGCAGTACTTC. Translated: CSARDPGTSGGTSYKQYF.

The chain couples TRBV7-9 to TRBJ1-1; possible D gene TRBD1, 5 bases. The germline V gene has CDR1 SEHNR and CDR2 FQNEAQ (reference sequence). There are 14 residues in the CDR3. V was trimmed by 1 base and J by 7 bases, leaving 13 bases between them. The CDR3 coding sequence is TGTGCCAGCAGCTTAGTGGCGGGGCAAGGTGAAGCTTTCTTT. Protein: CASSLVAGQGEAFF.

V usage is TRBV2 and J usage is TRBJ2-3; D is uncertain. The CDR3 covers 13 residues. Per germline, CDR1 SNHLY and CDR2 FYNNEI. V gave up 8 bases and J gave up 2 bases, with 11 bases separating them. In DNA, the CDR3 is TGTGCCAGCTTGGACGGCCACACAGATACGCAGTATTTT. Translated: CASLDGHTDTQYF.

In DNA, the CDR3 is TGTGCCTGGAGTGTACGGGGGGTAGGAGAGACCCAGTACTTC. Translated, it gives CAWSVRGVGETQYF. The J gene is TRBJ2-5, the V gene TRBV30, with 7 nucleotides matching TRBD2. The CDR3 has 14 amino acids. Germline CDR1 reads GTSNPN; CDR2 reads SVGIG (reference sequence). The junction had 5 bases not matched to a gene; V was cut back by 0 bases and J by 4 bases.

This chain links TRBV24-1 with TRBJ2-3, with D tentatively TRBD2 (7 bases). V gave up 9 bases and J gave up 4 bases, with 13 bases separating them. In germline, CDR1 is KGHDR, CDR2 SFDVKD. The CDR3 runs 13 residues. CDR3 in DNA: TGTGCCACCGGCGCGGGGGCCGCAGATACGCAGTATTTT. Translation gives CATGAGAADTQYF.

V and J are TRBV4-3 and TRBJ2-3; possibly TRBD1 for D (6 bases). The germline V gene has CDR1 LGHNA and CDR2 YSLEER. The CDR3 is 15 amino acids. Trimming stripped 0 bases from V and 10 bases from J, with 17 bases between. The CDR3 loop is CASSQELTGTSAQYF. In DNA, the CDR3 is TGCGCCAGCAGCCAAGAGTTAACAGGGACGTCGGCGCAGTATTTT.

This clonotype has a handful of counts. The rearrangement joins TRBV5-1 to TRBJ2-1; perhaps D is TRBD1 or TRBD2 (5 bases each). V was clipped by 0 bases and J by 2 bases, with 9 bases between them. The CDR3 runs to 15 residues. The V gene's germline CDR1 is SGHRS and CDR2 YFSETQ. The CDR3 DNA follows: TGCGCCAGCAGCTTGGCTGGGGACCCCTACAATGAGCAGTTCTTC. This codes for CASSLAGDPYNEQFF.

A single count supports this clonotype. The CDR3 region is CSADRVGSVEGYTF. The CDR3 bases are TGCAGTGCGGATAGAGTGGGCAGCGTGGAGGGCTACACCTTC. The chain couples TRBV20-1 to TRBJ1-2; no clear D gene. There are 14 residues in the CDR3. From germline, CDR1 is DFQATT and CDR2 SNEGSKA (reference sequence). With 6 bases removed from V and 8 bases from J, the gap between germline ends came to 22 bases.

This clonotype appeared a single time. The rearrangement uses TRBV7-9 and TRBJ1-2; unclear D gene. CDR1 is SEHNR and CDR2 is FQNEAQ in the germline V gene (reference sequence). This CDR3 is built from 15 residues. V was cut by 0 bases and J by 0 bases, with 8 bases left in between. CDR3 residues: CASSLAGVANYGYTF. The DNA for the CDR3 is TGTGCCAGCAGCTTAGCGGGCGTAGCTAACTATGGCTACACCTTC.

The CDR3 region is CSALGAFAPLHF. Written as DNA, the CDR3 is TGCAGTGCCCTAGGGGCTTTTGCACCCCTCCACTTT. The chain carries TRBV20-1 and TRBJ1-6; D possibly corresponds to TRBD1 (5 bases). CDR1 is DFQATT, CDR2 SNEGSKA, per germline (reference sequence). CDR3 length: 12 residues. V was cut by 6 bases and J by 11 bases, with 14 bases left in between.

The gene calls are TRBV5-1 and TRBJ2-7, with D hard to call. V lost 4 bases and J lost 3, with 11 bases in between. This CDR3 is 13 amino acids long. Germline values: CDR1 SGHRS, CDR2 YFSETQ. The CDR3 nucleotides are TGCGCCAGCAGCCGGGTTGAAAGCTACGAGCAGTACTTC. This translates into CASSRVESYEQYF.

This chain connects TRBV7-6 to TRBJ2-3, with D possibly being TRBD1 (6 bases). Germline V gene lookup returns CDR1 SGHVS and CDR2 FNYEAQ. The V end was cut by 4 bases, the J end by 3 bases, with 14 bases between. CDR3 size: 15 residues. The CDR3: CASSSRQDWTDTQYF. The DNA of the CDR3 is TGTGCCAGCAGCTCGAGACAGGATTGGACAGATACGCAGTATTTT.

The chain joins TRBV20-1 to TRBJ1-1; D ambiguous. Trimming took off 5 bases at V and 12 bases at J, with 16 bases between the two ends. The length of the CDR3 is 11 residues. CDR1 is DFQATT, CDR2 SNEGSKA, per germline (reference sequence). The CDR3 DNA reads as TGCAGTGCTCTCGAGCTTGACGTTCCTTTCTTT. Its protein product is CSALELDVPFF.

This clonotype was seen only a few times. V is TRBV7-6 and J is TRBJ2-3; D remains unclear. CDR1 SGHVS and CDR2 FNYEAQ come from the germline V gene. Trimming took 3 bases from V and 5 from J, leaving 6 bases between them. This CDR3 has 12 residues. The CDR3 bases are TGTGCCAGCAGCTTCGGAAAAGATACGCAGTATTTT. It is translated as CASSFGKDTQYF.

This clonotype showed up just a few times. The V and J genes are TRBV5-1 and TRBJ2-1, with unresolved D. CDR1 is SGHRS, CDR2 YFSETQ, per germline. Trimming pared 0 bases from V and 9 bases from J, leaving 13 bases between. The CDR3 covers 14 residues. In nucleotides, the CDR3 is TGCGCCAGCAGCTTGGACGACCGGTATCCTGAGCAGTTCTTC. Amino acids: CASSLDDRYPEQFF. Supplemented by reference TRBV5-1 and TRBJ2-1, the full variable domain reads KAGVTQTPRYLIKTRGQQVTLSCSPISGHRSVSWYQQTPGQGLQFLFEYFSETQRNKGNFPGRFSGRQFSNSRSEMNVSTLELGDSALYLCASSLDDRYPEQFFGPGTRLTVL.

This clonotype was picked up a small number of times. The chain couples TRBV3-1 to TRBJ1-2; a weak D match, TRBD1 (6 bases). CDR1 and CDR2 from the germline V gene are LGHDT and YNNKEL (reference sequence). The CDR3 runs to 17 residues. The V and J ends lost 3 bases and 4 bases respectively, with 21 bases between them. The CDR3 loop is CASSHAAGTLPLYGYTF. In DNA, the CDR3 is TGTGCCAGCAGCCACGCCGCCGGGACATTACCCCTCTATGGCTACACCTTC.

This clonotype has only one observation. The chain has TRBV10-3 and TRBJ1-1; TRBD1 matches at 7 bases. Trimming took 11 bases from V and 5 from J; bases not matched to a gene: 5. CDR1 and CDR2 from the germline V gene are ENHRY and SYGVKD. The CDR3 length is 11 residues. The CDR3 DNA reads TGTGCCGCTGGCAGGGGGACTGAAGCTTTCTTT. Protein product: CAAGRGTEAFF.

This clonotype has a handful of counts. J is TRBJ2-7 and V is TRBV20-1, with 8 bases fitting TRBD2. J lost 9 bases, V lost 6 bases, and 13 bases had no gene match. Germline loops: CDR1 DFQATT, CDR2 SNEGSKA (reference sequence). This CDR3 has 13 amino acids. DNA for the CDR3: TGCAGTGCGCAAGGAGCGGGGGAATATGGGCAGTACTTC. This gives the protein CSAQGAGEYGQYF.

V and J are TRBV3-1 and TRBJ2-7; D might be TRBD1 (5 bases). V dropped 4 bases and J dropped 1 base, with 8 bases sitting between them. The CDR3 length is 13 residues. The germline V gene has CDR1 LGHDT and CDR2 YNNKEL (reference sequence). The CDR3 reads CASSLDTSYEQYF. Written as DNA, the CDR3 is TGTGCCAGCAGCCTGGACACATCCTACGAGCAGTACTTC.

This clonotype showed up many times. The rearrangement joins TRBV7-3 to TRBJ2-6; D may be TRBD2 (5 bases). CDR3 length equals 19 residues. From germline, CDR1 is SGHTA and CDR2 FQGTGA. Trimming took off 1 base at V and 0 bases at J, with 16 bases between the two ends. As DNA, the CDR3 is TGTGCCAGCAGCTTAAACGGGAACGTACGAGTCTCTGGGGCCAACGTCCTGACTTTC. Translating it yields CASSLNGNVRVSGANVLTF.

This clonotype was observed a few times. This chain links TRBV20-1 with TRBJ2-5; D not certain. The ends were cut back, 0 bases at V and 5 bases at J, with 13 bases in the middle. This CDR3 region has 14 residues. CDR1 and CDR2 (germline): DFQATT, SNEGSKA (reference sequence). The CDR3 protein is CSAREPPRIETQYF. In DNA form, the CDR3 reads TGCAGTGCTAGAGAGCCCCCCCGAATTGAGACCCAGTACTTC.

The chain employs TRBV21-1 and TRBJ1-2. TRBV21-1 constitutes a pseudogene. CDR3 length: 15 amino acids. The CDR3 sequence is CASSTDLKDDYGYTF. CDR3 coding DNA: TGTGCCAGCAGCACCGACCTAAAGGACGACTATGGCTACACCTTC.

This clonotype has more than one count but fewer than ten. The rearrangement uses TRBV5-4 and TRBJ2-3, with TRBD2 as a possible D gene (7 bases). Germline values: CDR1 SGHNT, CDR2 YYREEE (reference sequence). CDR3 length: 13 residues. Trimming shortened V by 3 bases and J by 5 bases, and 10 bases separated the two germline ends. CDR3 sequence (DNA): TGTGCCAGCAGCTGGGGGGGCCTAGATACGCAGTATTTT. This encodes CASSWGGLDTQYF.

The chain uses TRBV7-9 and TRBJ1-4, with D possibly matching TRBD1 (6 bases). The V gene's germline CDR1 is SEHNR and CDR2 FQNEAQ (reference sequence). The CDR3 spans 17 residues. Between the trimmed V and J ends, which lost 4 bases and 4 bases, there was a span of 19 bases. The DNA for the CDR3 is TGTGCCAGCAGCTGGGGGTTTCAACAGGGTGTTAATGAAAAACTGTTTTTT. Translation gives CASSWGFQQGVNEKLFF.

This sequence joins TRBV2 and TRBJ2-7; D is perhaps TRBD2 (5 bases). V lost 0 bases and J lost 4, with 13 bases in between. The CDR3 extends over 15 amino acids. The germline V gene has CDR1 SNHLY and CDR2 FYNNEI. The CDR3 sequence is CASSEAHGVGYEQYF. DNA for the CDR3: TGTGCCAGCAGTGAAGCGCACGGGGTTGGGTACGAGCAGTACTTC.

This clonotype was observed a few times. The chain is built from TRBV11-2 and TRBJ2-2, with D perhaps given as TRBD1 or TRBD2 (5 bases each). The CDR3 totals 18 residues. Germline V gene sequence: CDR1 SGHAT, CDR2 FQNNGV. V was clipped by 5 bases and J by 4 bases, with 23 bases between them. The CDR3 DNA reads as TGTGCCAGCAGCCCCATTGTAAGACGCCGGGGCTTCACCGGGGAGCTGTTTTTT. Translating it yields CASSPIVRRRGFTGELFF.

J is TRBJ2-2 and V is TRBV6-2 or TRBV6-3; D is unclear. CDR3 length: 14 residues. The germline gives CDR1 MNHEY, CDR2 SVGEGT. V shed 7 bases and J shed 1 base, with 10 bases lying between them. CDR3 DNA: TGTGCCAGCAAAGCCACAATGAACACCGGGGAGCTGTTTTTT. This gives the protein CASKATMNTGELFF.